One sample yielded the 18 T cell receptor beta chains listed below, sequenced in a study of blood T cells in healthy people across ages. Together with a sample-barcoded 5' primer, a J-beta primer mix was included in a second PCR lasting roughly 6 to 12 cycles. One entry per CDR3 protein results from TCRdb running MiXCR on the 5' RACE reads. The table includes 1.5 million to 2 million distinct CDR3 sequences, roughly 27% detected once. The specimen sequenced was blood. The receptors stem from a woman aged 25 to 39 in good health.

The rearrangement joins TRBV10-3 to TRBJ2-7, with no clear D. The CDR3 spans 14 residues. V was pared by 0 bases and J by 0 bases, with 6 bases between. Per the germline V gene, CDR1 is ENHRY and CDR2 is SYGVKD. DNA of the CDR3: TGTGCCATCAGTGAGTCAGGCGGCTCCTACGAGCAGTACTTC. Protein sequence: CAISESGGSYEQYF.

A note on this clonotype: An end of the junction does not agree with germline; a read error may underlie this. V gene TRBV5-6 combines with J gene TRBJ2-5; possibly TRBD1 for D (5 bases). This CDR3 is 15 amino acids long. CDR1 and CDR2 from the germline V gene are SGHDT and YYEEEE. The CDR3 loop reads CASSPDSYHQETQYF. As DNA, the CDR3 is TGCGCCAGCAGTCCTGACAGCTACCACCAAGAGACCCAGTACTTC.

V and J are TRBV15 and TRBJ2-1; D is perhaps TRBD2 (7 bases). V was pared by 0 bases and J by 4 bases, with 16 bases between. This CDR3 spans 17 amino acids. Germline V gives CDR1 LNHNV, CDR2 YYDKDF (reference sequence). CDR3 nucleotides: TGTGCCACCAGCAGAGAGTATGGCGGGGGCTTGTACAATGAGCAGTTCTTC. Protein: CATSREYGGGLYNEQFF.

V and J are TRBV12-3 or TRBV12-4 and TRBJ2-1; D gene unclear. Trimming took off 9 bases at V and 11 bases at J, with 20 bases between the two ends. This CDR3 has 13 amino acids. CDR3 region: CASRLGSVNKQFF. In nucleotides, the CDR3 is TGTGCCAGTCGATTGGGAAGCGTGAATAAGCAGTTCTTC.

CDR3 in DNA: TGTGCCAGCAGCTTGGGGGTAGAACGGGACACTGAAGCTTTCTTT. It encodes CASSLGVERDTEAFF. This chain joins TRBV5-8 and TRBJ1-1; D gene unclear. CDR1 is SGHTS, CDR2 YDEGEE, per germline. Between the trimmed V and J ends, which lost 0 bases and 3 bases, there was a span of 12 bases. CDR3 length: 15 residues.

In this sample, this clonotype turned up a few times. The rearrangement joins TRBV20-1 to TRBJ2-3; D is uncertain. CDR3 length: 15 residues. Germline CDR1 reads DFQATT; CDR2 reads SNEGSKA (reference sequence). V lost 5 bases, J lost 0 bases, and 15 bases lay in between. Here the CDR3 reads CSASQPDSSTDTQYF. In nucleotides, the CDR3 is TGCAGTGCTTCTCAACCTGATTCTAGCACAGATACGCAGTATTTT.

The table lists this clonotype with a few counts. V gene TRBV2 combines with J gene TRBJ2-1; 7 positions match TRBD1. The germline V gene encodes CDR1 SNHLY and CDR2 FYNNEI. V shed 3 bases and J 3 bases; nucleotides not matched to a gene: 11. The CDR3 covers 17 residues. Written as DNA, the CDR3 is TGTGCCAGCAGTGATAAAAGGGGGCGTTATATCTACAATGAGCAGTTCTTC. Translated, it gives CASSDKRGRYIYNEQFF.

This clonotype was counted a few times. The CDR3 region has the DNA TGTGCCAGCAGTTACGTGGGACAGGGGGCTTGGAGCTCCTACAATGAGCAGTTCTTC. Protein product: CASSYVGQGAWSSYNEQFF. The chain recombines TRBV6-2 or TRBV6-3 with TRBJ2-1; 12 positions match TRBD1. Germline V CDR1 and CDR2: MNHEY, SVGEGT. Trimming removed 2 bases from V and 0 bases from J; junction bases left unmatched: 8. The CDR3 sequence is 19 residues long.

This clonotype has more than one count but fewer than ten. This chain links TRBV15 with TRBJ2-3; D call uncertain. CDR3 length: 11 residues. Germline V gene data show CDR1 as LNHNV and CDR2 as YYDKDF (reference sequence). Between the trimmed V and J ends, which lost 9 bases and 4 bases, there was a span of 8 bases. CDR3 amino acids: CATRTADTQYF. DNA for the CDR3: TGTGCCACTCGCACGGCAGATACGCAGTATTTT.

This chain's CDR3 is CASSVYSRGRNEQFF. The CDR3, as DNA: TGTGCCAGCAGCGTATACAGCAGGGGGCGCAATGAGCAGTTCTTC. The V gene is TRBV9, the J gene TRBJ2-1, with 8 bases aligning to TRBD1. Losses at the gene ends were 1 base for V and 6 bases for J; bases not matched to a gene: 6. Looked up from germline, CDR1 is SGDLS and CDR2 is YYNGEE. CDR3 size: 15 residues.

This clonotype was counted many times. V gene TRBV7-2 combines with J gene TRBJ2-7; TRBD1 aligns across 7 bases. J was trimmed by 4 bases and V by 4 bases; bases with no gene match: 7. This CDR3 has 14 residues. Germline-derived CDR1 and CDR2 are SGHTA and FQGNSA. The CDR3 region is CASSWGQSGYEQYF. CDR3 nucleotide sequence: TGTGCCAGCAGCTGGGGACAGAGTGGTTACGAGCAGTACTTC.

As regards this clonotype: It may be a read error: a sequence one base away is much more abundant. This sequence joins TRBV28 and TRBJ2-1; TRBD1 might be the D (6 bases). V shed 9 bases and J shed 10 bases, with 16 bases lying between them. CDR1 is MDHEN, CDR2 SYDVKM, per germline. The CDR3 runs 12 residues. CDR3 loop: CASFGGTYEQFF. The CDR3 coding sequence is TGTGCCAGTTTTGGGGGCACCTACGAGCAGTTCTTC.

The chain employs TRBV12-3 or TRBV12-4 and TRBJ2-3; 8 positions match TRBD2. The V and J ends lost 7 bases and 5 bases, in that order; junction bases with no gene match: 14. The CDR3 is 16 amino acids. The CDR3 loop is CASINYGGAGRDTQYF. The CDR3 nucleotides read TGTGCCAGCATCAATTACGGGGGGGCGGGGAGAGATACGCAGTATTTT.

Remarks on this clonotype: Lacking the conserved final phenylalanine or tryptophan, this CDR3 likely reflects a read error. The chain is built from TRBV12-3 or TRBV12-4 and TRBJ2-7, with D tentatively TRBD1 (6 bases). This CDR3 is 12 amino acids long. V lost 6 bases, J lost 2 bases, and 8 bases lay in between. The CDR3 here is CASRNRAYEQYS. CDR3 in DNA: TGTGCCAGCAGAAACAGGGCCTACGAGCAGTACTCC.

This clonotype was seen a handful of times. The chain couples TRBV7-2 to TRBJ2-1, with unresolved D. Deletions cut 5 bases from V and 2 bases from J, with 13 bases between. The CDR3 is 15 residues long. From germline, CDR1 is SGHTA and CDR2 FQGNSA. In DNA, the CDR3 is TGTGCCAGCAGCCTAAGACCGGGCCCCTACAATGAGCAGTTCTTC. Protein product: CASSLRPGPYNEQFF.

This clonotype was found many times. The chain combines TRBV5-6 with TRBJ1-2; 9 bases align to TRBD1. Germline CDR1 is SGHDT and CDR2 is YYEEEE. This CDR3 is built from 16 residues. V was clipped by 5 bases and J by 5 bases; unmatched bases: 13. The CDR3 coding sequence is TGTGCCAGCAGGAAGACAACAGGGGGCTTAGGTTATGGCTACACCTTC. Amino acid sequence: CASRKTTGGLGYGYTF.

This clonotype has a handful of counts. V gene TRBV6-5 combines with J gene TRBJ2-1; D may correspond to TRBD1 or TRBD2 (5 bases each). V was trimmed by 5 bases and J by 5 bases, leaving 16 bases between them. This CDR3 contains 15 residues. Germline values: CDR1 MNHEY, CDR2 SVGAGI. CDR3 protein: CASSRYRDQDNEQFF. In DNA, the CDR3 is TGTGCCAGCAGTAGATACCGGGACCAAGACAATGAGCAGTTCTTC.

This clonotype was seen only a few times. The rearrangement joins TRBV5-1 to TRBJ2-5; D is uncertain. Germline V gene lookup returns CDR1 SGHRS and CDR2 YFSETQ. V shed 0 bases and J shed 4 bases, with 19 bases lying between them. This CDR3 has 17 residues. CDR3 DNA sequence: TGCGCCAGCAGCTTGGCCTCTGGGGTGAGAGTTGGAGAGACCCAGTACTTC. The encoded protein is CASSLASGVRVGETQYF.